This T cell receptor beta chain came from a study of high-grade serous ovarian cancer treatment subgroups (dated by TCRdb to the early 2020s). For the wider study: On average, sequencing produced approximately 15,000 reads and approximately 7,500 unique TCR beta rearrangements for each sample. TCR beta repertoires were profiled in patients with high-grade serous ovarian cancer who were grouped, under a laparoscopic triage algorithm, by complete gross resection or by neoadjuvant chemotherapy response. One primary tumor sample and two metastatic tumor samples were collected from each patient, for a total of around 100 samples. A cohort of 30 patients was included: roughly 10 with no residual disease after primary surgery (R0), roughly 10 who were excellent NACT responders, and roughly 10 who were poor NACT responders. The paper's findings and limits, for the study overall: Repertoire similarity between tumors from the same patient ranged from roughly 0.095 to 0.8, while tumors from different patients showed almost no similarity. Spatial information was not captured by bulk tumor TCR sequencing, so insight into HGSC tumor complexity and diversity was limited. The TCR repertoire analyses centered on CDR3, leaving CDR1 and CDR2 unanalyzed. TCR clonal relatedness correlated positively with neoantigen level and, by trend, with copy number variation and mutation load from whole-genome sequencing.

On this clone: This receptor's antigen is unknown. Base qualities were left out, and no much larger clone turns up one base away.

The 80 to 90 tumor samples underwent high-throughput TCR profiling using ImmunoSEQ. Turning to the authors' computational methods: To measure repertoire diversity, the metrics used were richness (unique productive sequences), clonality, evenness and relatedness, and the Bhattacharyya coefficient was used to assess similarity between samples. Conclusions stayed consistent in a sensitivity analysis that left out TCRs with fewer than two reads. TCRdb holds this immuneACCESS table with in-frame rearrangements only. Some clones are missing; in checked studies, unresolved V genes explain under half, and the rest has no known cause. V and J calls and clone size are copied from that table; D and trimming were computed from the DNA. The sample table contains around 170 clones; only one count was recorded for around 80% of them. About 13% of the sample lies in the top ten. Collection of tumor samples took place before definitive surgery or chemotherapy. Genomic DNA was extracted by the MD Anderson Biospecimen Extraction Resource, and TCR sequencing was done by the MD Anderson Cancer Genomics Laboratory.

The CDR1 and CDR2 encoded by the germline V gene (reference sequence) are SGHNT and YYREEE. Its CDR3 holds 15 amino acids, cysteine through phenylalanine. Only the CDR3 DNA is retained, 45 bases long and in frame from the first base. V gives up 4 bases and J gives up 2 bases, and the segment between their germline ends measures 14 bases. The sequencing sample was made of tumor tissue. The V and J genes are TRBV5-4 and TRBJ2-3, with no confident D gene call. The source is a human donor with high-grade serous ovarian cancer. The nucleotide sequence is given as TGTGCCAGCAGCCCCGGGTTGTTCAACACAGATACGCAGTATTTT. This translates into CASSPGLFNTDTQYF.